The 13 T cell receptor beta chains presented below share a single source sample, sequenced in a study of blood T cell repertoires in COVID-19. The assay was immunoSEQ multiplex PCR, and TCRdb's table has in-frame clones only and misses some. The table shows approximately 270,000 clones, with 70% to 90% occurring only once. Sequencing used peripheral blood. These receptors were taken from a man in his late teens or twenties with active or convalescent COVID-19.

This clone was seen only a few times. The V gene is TRBV27, the J gene TRBJ2-7; TRBD2 aligns across 8 bases. V lost 2 bases, J lost 2 bases, and 5 bases stayed unmatched. CDR3 length equals 15 residues. CDR1 is MNHEY, CDR2 SMNVEV, per germline (reference sequence). The CDR3 loop is CASSLKGLGTYEQYF. CDR3 DNA sequence: TGTGCCAGCAGTTTAAAGGGACTAGGAACCTACGAGCAGTACTTC.

The V gene is TRBV7-9, the J gene TRBJ2-3; tentative D call: TRBD2 (6 bases). Germline loops: CDR1 SEHNR, CDR2 FQNEAQ (reference sequence). V dropped 5 bases and J dropped 2 bases, with 17 bases sitting between them. The CDR3 totals 16 residues. The DNA for the CDR3 is TGTGCCAGCAGCCCTTCGGGTAGCGGCCCCACAGATACGCAGTATTTT. It codes for CASSPSGSGPTDTQYF.

This chain links TRBV24-1 with TRBJ2-5; the match to TRBD1 covers 9 bases. Germline V gives CDR1 KGHDR, CDR2 SFDVKD. The trim removed 3 bases at V and 3 bases at J, leaving 7 bases unmatched. CDR3 length equals 16 residues. The CDR3 DNA is TGTGCCACCAGTGATCACGGGACAGGGAGAGAAGAGACCCAGTACTTC. Protein product: CATSDHGTGREETQYF.

The CDR3 loop reads CASSSGLRTDTQYF. The CDR3 DNA sequence: TGTGCCAGCAGCTCTGGACTCCGCACAGATACGCAGTATTTT. J is TRBJ2-3 and V is TRBV5-4; a possible D gene is TRBD2 (5 bases). The germline V and J ends were trimmed by 3 bases and 1 base, with 9 bases remaining between them. CDR1 SGHNT and CDR2 YYREEE come from the germline V gene (reference sequence). The CDR3 is 14 residues long.

The chain is built from TRBV5-1 and TRBJ1-1; the D is unclear. From germline, CDR1 is SGHRS and CDR2 YFSETQ. V dropped 7 bases and J dropped 4 bases, with 20 bases sitting between them. This CDR3 has 15 residues. CDR3 coding DNA: TGCGCCAGCTCGCGGGATCCCACCGGAGGCACTGAAGCTTTCTTT. Translation gives CASSRDPTGGTEAFF.

The chain uses TRBV4-1 and TRBJ1-5; D perhaps matches TRBD1 (6 bases). CDR3 length: 15 residues. Trimming pared 3 bases from V and 0 bases from J, leaving 9 bases between. Germline V gene data show CDR1 as MGHRA and CDR2 as YSYEKL. CDR3 in DNA: TGCGCCAGCAGCCATGGGGGCTATAGCAATCAGCCCCAGCATTTT. It yields the protein CASSHGGYSNQPQHF.

V is TRBV28 and J is TRBJ2-6; tentatively, D is TRBD2 (5 bases). Trimming removed 6 bases from V and 5 bases from J, with 11 bases in between. The CDR3 length is 14 residues. The germline V gene has CDR1 MDHEN and CDR2 SYDVKM. CDR3 bases: TGTGCCAGCAGGAGGGCTGGGAGGGCCAACGTCCTGACTTTC. It is translated as CASRRAGRANVLTF.

The chain employs TRBV19 and TRBJ1-2; 7 bases are shared with TRBD1. The ends lost 0 bases at V and 7 bases at J; junction bases unmatched: 5. Germline V gene sequence: CDR1 LNHDA, CDR2 SQIVND (reference sequence). This CDR3 comprises 14 residues. CDR3 DNA: TGTGCCAGTAGTATAGAAGGGACAGTGGCTGGCTACACCTTC. It is translated as CASSIEGTVAGYTF.

The V and J genes are TRBV15 and TRBJ1-2; maybe TRBD1 (5 bases). CDR3 length: 16 residues. The germline V and J ends were trimmed by 5 bases and 7 bases, with 23 bases remaining between them. Germline CDR1 and CDR2: LNHNV and YYDKDF (reference sequence). Here the CDR3 DNA reads TGTGCCACCAGCTCTCCACCGGAGGGAGGGGCTATTGGCTACACCTTC. Amino acid sequence: CATSSPPEGGAIGYTF.

This chain joins TRBV28 and TRBJ1-3, with D hard to call. V shed 6 bases and J shed 0 bases, with 21 bases lying between them. Germline-derived CDR1 and CDR2 are MDHEN and SYDVKM. The CDR3 totals 18 residues. The CDR3 region has the DNA TGTGCCAGCAGCCCTCCGCGGGTAGGGTTCTCCTCTGGAAACACCATATATTTT. Its protein product is CASSPPRVGFSSGNTIYF.

This sequence joins TRBV11-2 and TRBJ1-2, with a weak D call TRBD1 (5 bases). The CDR3 loop spans 12 amino acids. Per germline, CDR1 SGHAT and CDR2 FQNNGV. V was pared by 3 bases and J by 5 bases, with 7 bases between. CDR3 region: CASSFPGYGYTF. CDR3 sequence (DNA): TGTGCCAGCAGCTTTCCAGGGTATGGCTACACCTTC.

J is TRBJ2-3 and V is TRBV2; TRBD1 is a possible D gene (6 bases). Germline V gene sequence: CDR1 SNHLY, CDR2 FYNNEI. Trimming pared 1 base from V and 1 base from J, leaving 9 bases between. CDR3 length equals 15 residues. CDR3 sequence (DNA): TGTGCCAGCAGTGAAGTCAGGGGCCGCACAGATACGCAGTATTTT. Translation gives CASSEVRGRTDTQYF. The full variable domain, rest sourced from reference TRBV2 and TRBJ2-3, is EPEVTQTPSHQVTQMGQEVILRCVPISNHLYFYWYRQILGQKVEFLVSFYNNEISEKSEIFDDQFSVERPDGSNFTLKIRSTKLEDSAMYFCASSEVRGRTDTQYFGPGTRLTVL.

The V call is TRBV5-8, the J call TRBJ1-1, with TRBD1 matching 7 bases. Germline lookup yields CDR1 SGHTS and CDR2 YDEGEE. The CDR3 consists of 15 residues. The ends lost 3 bases at V and 4 bases at J; junction bases unmatched: 9. CDR3 nucleotide sequence: TGTGCCAGCAGCTGGGACGACAGGGCGGGCACTGAAGCTTTCTTT. It codes for CASSWDDRAGTEAFF.